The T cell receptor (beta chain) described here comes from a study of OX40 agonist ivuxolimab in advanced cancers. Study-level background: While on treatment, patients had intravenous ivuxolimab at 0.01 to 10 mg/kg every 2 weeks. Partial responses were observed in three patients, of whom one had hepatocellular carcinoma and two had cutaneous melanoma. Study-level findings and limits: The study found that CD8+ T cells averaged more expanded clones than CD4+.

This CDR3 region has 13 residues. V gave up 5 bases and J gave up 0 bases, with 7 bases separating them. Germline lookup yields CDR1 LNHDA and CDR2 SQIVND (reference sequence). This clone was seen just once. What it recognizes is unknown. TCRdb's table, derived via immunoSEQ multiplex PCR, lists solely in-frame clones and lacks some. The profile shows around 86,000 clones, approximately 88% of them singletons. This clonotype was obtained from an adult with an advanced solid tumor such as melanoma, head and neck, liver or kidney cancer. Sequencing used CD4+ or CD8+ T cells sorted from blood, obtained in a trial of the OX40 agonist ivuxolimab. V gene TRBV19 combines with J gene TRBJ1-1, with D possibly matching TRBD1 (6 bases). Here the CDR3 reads CASSGQLNTEAFF. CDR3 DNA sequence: TGTGCCAGTAGTGGACAGTTGAACACTGAAGCTTTCTTT.